This T cell receptor (beta chain) is from a study of T-cell reconstitution after alpha-beta-depleted transplantation in children. Between the trimmed V and J ends, which lost 8 bases and 1 base, there was a span of 15 bases. Germline-derived CDR1 and CDR2 are MDHEN and SYDVKM. The CDR3 is 15 residues long. This clonotype was found a few times. Preparation of the TCRbeta library used unique molecular identifiers. Each CDR3 protein is one row after TCRdb ran MiXCR on the PCR reads. The data contain more than 85,000 distinct CDR3 sequences, about 5.6% of them singletons. This clonotype was sampled from a female patient between 2 and 10 years old who had a stem cell transplant for Fanconi anemia, so the T cells may come from the graft donor. The rearrangement links TRBV28 to TRBJ1-3; tentative D call: TRBD1 (6 bases). The sequencing used PBMCs, mostly from graft donor cells, collected 60 days after TCRalphabeta/CD19-depleted stem cell transplant. The CDR3 spells CASRDRKASGNTIYF. The CDR3 DNA follows: TGTGCCAGCCGAGACAGGAAAGCTTCTGGAAACACCATATATTTT.